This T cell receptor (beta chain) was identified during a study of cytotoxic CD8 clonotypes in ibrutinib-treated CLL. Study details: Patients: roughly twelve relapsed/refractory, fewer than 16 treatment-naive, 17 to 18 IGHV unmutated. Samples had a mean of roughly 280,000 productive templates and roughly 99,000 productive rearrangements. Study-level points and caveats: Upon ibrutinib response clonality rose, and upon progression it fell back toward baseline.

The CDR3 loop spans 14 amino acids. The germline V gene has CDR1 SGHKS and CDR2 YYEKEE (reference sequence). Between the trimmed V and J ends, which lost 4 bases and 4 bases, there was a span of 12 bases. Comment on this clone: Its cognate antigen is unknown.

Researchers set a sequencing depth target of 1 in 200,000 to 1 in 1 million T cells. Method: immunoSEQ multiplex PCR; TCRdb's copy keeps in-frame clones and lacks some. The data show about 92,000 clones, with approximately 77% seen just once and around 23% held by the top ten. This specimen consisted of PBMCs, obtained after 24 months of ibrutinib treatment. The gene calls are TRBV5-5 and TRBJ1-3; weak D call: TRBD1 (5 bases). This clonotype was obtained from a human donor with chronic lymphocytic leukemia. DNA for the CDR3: TGTGCCAGCAGCGCCGGGACTCCGGGAAACACCATATATTTT. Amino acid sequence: CASSAGTPGNTIYF.